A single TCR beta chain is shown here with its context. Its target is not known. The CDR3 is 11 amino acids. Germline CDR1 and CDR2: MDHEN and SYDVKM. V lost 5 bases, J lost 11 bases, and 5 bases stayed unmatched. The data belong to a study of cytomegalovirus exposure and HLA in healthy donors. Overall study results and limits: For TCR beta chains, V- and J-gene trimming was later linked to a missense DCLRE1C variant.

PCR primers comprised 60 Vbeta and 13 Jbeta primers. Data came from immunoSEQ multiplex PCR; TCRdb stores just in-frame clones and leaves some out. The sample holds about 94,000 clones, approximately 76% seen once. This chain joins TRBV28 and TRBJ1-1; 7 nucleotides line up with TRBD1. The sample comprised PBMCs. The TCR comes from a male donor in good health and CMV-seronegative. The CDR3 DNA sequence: TGTGCCAGCAGTGGGACAGAGAGGGCTTTCTTT. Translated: CASSGTERAFF.